This T cell receptor beta chain was identified in a study of T cell repertoires in cytomegalovirus infection. TCRdb re-derived calls from the reads in MiXCR, one entry per CDR3 protein. Among approximately 400,000 distinct CDR3 sequences listed, around 32% were seen once. Germline CDR1 is SGHDT and CDR2 is YYEEEE. This CDR3 spans 14 amino acids. V dropped 1 base and J dropped 0 bases, with 6 bases sitting between them. Sequencing was done on a sample of PBMCs. V usage is TRBV5-6 and J usage is TRBJ2-3; D unclear. The receptor was derived from a human donor in good health (CMV status not recorded). Some clones in this sample may be carry-over from other donors' samples. The CDR3 sequence: CASSLSHSTDTQYF. The CDR3 DNA is TGTGCCAGCAGCTTGAGTCACAGCACAGATACGCAGTATTTT.